The clone carrying this T cell receptor beta chain was detected only once. Its antigen is unidentified. This CDR3 has 13 residues. Germline V gene lookup returns CDR1 SQVTM and CDR2 ANQGSEA. Trimming removed 3 bases from V and 3 bases from J, with 11 bases in between. The data are from a study of cytomegalovirus exposure and HLA in healthy donors. The method was immunoSEQ multiplex PCR; TCRdb's version includes in-frame clones alone and lacks a portion of them. The profile shows 160,000 or so clones, more than 75% of them singletons. Study-wide results and limits: Most TCRs appeared rarely, but some public TCRs recurred in many donors.

Sequencing was performed on PBMCs. The rearrangement uses TRBV29-1 and TRBJ1-2; D unclear. The TCR comes from a man between 18 and 35 years old in good health and CMV-seronegative. The CDR3 loop reads CSVDGRGDYGYTF. The CDR3 bases are TGCAGCGTTGATGGACGGGGAGACTATGGCTACACCTTC.